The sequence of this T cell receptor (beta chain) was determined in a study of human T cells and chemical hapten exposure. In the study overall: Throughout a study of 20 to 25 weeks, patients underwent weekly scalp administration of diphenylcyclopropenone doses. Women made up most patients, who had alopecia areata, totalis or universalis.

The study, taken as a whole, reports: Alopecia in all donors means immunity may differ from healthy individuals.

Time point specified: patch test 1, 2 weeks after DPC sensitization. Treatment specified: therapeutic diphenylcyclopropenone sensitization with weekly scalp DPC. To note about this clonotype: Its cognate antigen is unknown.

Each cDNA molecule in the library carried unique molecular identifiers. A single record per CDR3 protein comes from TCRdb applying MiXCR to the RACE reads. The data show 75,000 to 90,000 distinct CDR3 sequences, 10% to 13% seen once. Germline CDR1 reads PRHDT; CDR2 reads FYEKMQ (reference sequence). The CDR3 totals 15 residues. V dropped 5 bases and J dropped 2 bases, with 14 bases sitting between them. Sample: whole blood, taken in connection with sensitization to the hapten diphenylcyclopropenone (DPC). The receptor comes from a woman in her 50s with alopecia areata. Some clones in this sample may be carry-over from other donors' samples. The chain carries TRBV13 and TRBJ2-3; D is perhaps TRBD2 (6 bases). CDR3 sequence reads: CASSAAGSHTDTQYF. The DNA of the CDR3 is TGTGCCAGCAGCGCCGCGGGATCACACACAGATACGCAGTATTTT.